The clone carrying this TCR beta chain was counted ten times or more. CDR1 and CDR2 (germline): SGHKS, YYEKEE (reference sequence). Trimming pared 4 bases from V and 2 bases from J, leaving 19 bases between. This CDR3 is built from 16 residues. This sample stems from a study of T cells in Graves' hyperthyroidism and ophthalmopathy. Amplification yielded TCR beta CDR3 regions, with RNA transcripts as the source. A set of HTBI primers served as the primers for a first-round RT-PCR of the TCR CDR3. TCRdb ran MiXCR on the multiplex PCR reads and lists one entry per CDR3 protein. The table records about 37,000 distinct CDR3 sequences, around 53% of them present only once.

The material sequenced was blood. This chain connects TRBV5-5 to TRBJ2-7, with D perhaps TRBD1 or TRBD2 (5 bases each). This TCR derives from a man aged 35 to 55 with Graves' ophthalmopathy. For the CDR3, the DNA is TGTGCCAGCAGCCGCCGGGTCGGGACCCTAACCTACGAGCAGTACTTC. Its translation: CASSRRVGTLTYEQYF.